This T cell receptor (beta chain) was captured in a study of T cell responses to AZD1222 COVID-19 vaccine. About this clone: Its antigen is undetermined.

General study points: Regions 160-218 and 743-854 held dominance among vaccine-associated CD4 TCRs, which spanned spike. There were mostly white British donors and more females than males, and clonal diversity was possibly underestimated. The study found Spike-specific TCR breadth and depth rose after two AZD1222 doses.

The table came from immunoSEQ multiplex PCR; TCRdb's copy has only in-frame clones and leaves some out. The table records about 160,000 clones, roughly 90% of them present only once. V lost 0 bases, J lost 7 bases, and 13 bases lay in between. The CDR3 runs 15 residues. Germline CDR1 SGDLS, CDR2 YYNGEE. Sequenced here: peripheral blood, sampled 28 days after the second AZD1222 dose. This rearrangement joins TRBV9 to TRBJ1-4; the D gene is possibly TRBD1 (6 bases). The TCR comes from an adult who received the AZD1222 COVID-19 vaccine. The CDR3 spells CASSVARGVGEKLFF. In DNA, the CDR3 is TGTGCCAGCAGCGTAGCCAGGGGCGTCGGTGAAAAACTGTTTTTT.